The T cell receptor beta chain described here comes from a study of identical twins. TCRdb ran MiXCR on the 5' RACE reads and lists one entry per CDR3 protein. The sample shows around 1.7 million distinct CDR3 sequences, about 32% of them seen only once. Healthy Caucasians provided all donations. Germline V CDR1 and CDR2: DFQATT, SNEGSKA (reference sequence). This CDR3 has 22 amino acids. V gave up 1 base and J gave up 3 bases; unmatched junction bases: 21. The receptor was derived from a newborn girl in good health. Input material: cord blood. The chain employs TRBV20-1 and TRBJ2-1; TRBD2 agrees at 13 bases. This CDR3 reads CSARALSGARTSGRKRYNEQFF. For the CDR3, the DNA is TGCAGTGCTAGAGCACTTTCAGGGGCGAGGACTAGCGGGAGAAAACGCTACAATGAGCAGTTCTTC.